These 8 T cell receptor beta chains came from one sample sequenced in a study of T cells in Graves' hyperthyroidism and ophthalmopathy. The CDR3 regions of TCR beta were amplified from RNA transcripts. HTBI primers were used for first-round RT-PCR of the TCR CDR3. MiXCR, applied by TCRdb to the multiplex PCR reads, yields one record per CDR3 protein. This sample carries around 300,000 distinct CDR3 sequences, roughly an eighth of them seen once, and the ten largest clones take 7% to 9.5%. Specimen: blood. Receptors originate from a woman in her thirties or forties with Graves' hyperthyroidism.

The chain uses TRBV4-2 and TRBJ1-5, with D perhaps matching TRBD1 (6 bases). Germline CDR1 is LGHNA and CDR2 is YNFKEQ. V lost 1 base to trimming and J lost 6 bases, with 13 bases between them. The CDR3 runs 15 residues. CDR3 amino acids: CASSQVDRSGQPQHF. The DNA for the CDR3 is TGTGCCAGCAGCCAAGTCGACAGGAGTGGTCAGCCCCAGCATTTT.

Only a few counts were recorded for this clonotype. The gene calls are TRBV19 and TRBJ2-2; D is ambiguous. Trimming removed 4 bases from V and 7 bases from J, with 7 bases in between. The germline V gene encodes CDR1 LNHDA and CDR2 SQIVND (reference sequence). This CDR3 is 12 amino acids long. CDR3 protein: CASSSLGGELFF. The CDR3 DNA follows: TGTGCCAGTAGTAGTCTTGGCGGGGAGCTGTTTTTT.

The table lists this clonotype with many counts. CDR3 amino acids: CASSLAAYYNSPLHF. CDR3 in DNA: TGTGCCAGCAGCTTGGCCGCGTACTATAATTCACCCCTCCACTTT. V is TRBV5-8 and J is TRBJ1-6; D is undetermined. The V end was cut by 0 bases, the J end by 3 bases, with 7 bases between. The CDR3 contains 15 residues. Germline V gives CDR1 SGHTS, CDR2 YDEGEE.

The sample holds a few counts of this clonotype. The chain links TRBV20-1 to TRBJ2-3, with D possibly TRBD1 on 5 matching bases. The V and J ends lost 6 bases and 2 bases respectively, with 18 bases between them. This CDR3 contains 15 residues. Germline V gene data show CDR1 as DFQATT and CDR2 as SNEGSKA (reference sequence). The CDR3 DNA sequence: TGCAGTGCCCAAAAGGGGCTTGGGGCCACAGATACGCAGTATTTT. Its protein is CSAQKGLGATDTQYF.

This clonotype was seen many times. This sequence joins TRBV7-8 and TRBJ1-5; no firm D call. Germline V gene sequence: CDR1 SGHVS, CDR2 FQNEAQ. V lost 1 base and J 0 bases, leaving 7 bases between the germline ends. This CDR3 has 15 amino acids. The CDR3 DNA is TGTGCCAGCAGCTTAGGGTCCTCTAGCAATCAGCCCCAGCATTTT. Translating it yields CASSLGSSSNQPQHF.

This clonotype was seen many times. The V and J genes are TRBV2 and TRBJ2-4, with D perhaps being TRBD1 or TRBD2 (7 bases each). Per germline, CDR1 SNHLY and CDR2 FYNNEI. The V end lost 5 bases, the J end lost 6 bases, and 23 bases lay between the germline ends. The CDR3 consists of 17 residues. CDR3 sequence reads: CASSPRGGGGGRNIQYF. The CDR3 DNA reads TGTGCCAGCAGTCCCAGGGGGGGAGGGGGCGGTAGAAACATTCAGTACTTC.

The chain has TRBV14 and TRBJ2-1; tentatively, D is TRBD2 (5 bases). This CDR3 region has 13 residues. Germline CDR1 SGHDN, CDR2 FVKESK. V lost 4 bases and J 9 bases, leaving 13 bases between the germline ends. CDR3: CASSLPSGIEQFF. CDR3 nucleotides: TGTGCCAGCAGCCTGCCGTCCGGGATTGAGCAGTTCTTC.

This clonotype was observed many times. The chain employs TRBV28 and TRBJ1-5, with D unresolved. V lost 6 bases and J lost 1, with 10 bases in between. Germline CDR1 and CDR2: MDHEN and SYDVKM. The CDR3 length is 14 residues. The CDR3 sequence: CASSRHGSNQPQHF. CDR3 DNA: TGTGCCAGCAGCCGACATGGGAGCAATCAGCCCCAGCATTTT.